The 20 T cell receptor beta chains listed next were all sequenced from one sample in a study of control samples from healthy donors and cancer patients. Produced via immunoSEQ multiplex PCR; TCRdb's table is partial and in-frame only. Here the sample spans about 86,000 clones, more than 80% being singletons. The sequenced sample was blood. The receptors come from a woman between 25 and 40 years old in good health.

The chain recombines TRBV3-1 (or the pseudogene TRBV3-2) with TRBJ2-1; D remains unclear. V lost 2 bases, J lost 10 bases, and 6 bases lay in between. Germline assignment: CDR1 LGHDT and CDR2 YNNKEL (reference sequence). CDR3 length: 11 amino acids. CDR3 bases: TGTGCCAGCAGCCAACACGGAGAGCAGTTCTTC. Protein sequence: CASSQHGEQFF.

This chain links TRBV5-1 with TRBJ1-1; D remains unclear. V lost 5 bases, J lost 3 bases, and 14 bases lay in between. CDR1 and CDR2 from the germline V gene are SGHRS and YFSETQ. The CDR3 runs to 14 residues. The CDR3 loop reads CASSLTQVYTEAFF. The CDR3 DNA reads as TGCGCCAGCAGTTTAACCCAGGTATACACTGAAGCTTTCTTT.

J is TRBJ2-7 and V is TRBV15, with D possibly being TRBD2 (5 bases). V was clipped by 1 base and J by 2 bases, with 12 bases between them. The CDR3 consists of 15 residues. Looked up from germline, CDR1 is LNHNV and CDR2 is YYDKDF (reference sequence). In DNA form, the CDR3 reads TGTGCCACCAGCAGAGTAACGACTACAGCCTACGAGCAGTACTTC. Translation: CATSRVTTTAYEQYF.

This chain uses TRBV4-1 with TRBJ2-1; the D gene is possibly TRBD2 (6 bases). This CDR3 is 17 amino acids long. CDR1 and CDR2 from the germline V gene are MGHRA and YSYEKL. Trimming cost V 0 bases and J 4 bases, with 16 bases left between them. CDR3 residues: CASSQDRSSGHYNEQFF. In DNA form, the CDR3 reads TGCGCCAGCAGCCAAGATCGGTCCAGCGGGCATTACAATGAGCAGTTCTTC.

CDR3 sequence (DNA): TGTGCCAGCAGTTACTCGATTCTAGCGGACTCCTACGAGCAGTACTTC. Translated: CASSYSILADSYEQYF. The chain employs TRBV6-5 and TRBJ2-7; 7 nucleotides align to TRBD2. V trimming: 0 bases; J trimming: 0 bases; junction bases outside the gene matches: 5. Germline CDR1 is MNHEY and CDR2 is SVGAGI. The CDR3 runs 16 residues.

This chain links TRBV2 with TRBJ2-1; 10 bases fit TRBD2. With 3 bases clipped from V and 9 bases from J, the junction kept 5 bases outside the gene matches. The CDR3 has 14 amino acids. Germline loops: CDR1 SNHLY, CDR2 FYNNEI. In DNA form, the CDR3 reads TGTGCCAGCAGTGAGTGGCTAGCGGGAGTTGAGCAGTTCTTC. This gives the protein CASSEWLAGVEQFF.

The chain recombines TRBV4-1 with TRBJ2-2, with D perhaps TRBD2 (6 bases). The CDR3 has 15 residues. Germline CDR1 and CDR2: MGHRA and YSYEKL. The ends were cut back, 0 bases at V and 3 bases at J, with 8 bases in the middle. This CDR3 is CASSQDRRDTGELFF. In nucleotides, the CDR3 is TGCGCCAGCAGCCAAGATCGGAGGGACACCGGGGAGCTGTTTTTT.

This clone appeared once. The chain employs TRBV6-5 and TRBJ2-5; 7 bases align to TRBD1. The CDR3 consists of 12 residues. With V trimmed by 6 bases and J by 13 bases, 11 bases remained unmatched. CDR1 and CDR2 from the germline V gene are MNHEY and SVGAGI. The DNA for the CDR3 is TGTGCCAGCAGCCGGAGAGCACAGGGGCCGTACTTC. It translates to CASSRRAQGPYF.

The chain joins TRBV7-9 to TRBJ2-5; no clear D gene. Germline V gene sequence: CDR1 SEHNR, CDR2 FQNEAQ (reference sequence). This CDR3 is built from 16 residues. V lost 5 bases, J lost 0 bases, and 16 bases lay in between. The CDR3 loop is CASSPGLRRNQETQYF. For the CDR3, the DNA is TGTGCCAGCAGCCCGGGCCTGAGACGAAACCAAGAGACCCAGTACTTC.

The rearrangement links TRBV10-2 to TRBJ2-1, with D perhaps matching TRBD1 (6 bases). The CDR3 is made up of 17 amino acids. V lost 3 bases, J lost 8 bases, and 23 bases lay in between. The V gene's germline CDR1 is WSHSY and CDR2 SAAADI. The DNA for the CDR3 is TGCGCCAGCAGTGACGACCCCGGTACAGGGTATATCTATGAGCAGTTCTTC. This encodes CASSDDPGTGYIYEQFF.

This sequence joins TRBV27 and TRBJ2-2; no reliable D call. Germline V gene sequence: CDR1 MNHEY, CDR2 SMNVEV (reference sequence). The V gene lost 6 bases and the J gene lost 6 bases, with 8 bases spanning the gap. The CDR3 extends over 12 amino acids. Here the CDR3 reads CASRLIPGELFF. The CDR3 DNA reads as TGTGCCAGCAGACTCATTCCCGGGGAGCTGTTTTTT.

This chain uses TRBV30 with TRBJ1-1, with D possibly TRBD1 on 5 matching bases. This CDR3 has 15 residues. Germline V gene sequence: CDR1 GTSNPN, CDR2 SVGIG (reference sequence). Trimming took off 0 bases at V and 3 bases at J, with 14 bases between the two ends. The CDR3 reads CAWSVLGPVYTEAFF. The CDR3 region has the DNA TGTGCCTGGAGTGTACTGGGACCCGTTTACACTGAAGCTTTCTTT.

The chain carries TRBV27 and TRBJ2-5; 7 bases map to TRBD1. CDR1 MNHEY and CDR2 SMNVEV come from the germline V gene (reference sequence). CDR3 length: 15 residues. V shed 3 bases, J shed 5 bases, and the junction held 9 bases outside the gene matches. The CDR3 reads CASSFWYGDSETQYF. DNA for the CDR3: TGTGCCAGCAGTTTCTGGTACGGGGACAGTGAGACCCAGTACTTC.

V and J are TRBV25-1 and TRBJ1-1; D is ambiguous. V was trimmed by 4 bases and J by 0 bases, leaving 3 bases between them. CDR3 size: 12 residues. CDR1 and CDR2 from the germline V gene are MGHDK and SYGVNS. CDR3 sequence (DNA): TGTGCCAGCAGTGCCGTGAACACTGAAGCTTTCTTT. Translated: CASSAVNTEAFF.

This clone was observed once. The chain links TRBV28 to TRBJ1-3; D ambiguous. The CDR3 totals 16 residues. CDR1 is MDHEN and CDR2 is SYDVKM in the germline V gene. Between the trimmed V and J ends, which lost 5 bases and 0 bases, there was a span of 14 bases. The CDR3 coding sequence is TGTGCCAGCAGTGCCATACATTTATCCTCTGGAAACACCATATATTTT. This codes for CASSAIHLSSGNTIYF.

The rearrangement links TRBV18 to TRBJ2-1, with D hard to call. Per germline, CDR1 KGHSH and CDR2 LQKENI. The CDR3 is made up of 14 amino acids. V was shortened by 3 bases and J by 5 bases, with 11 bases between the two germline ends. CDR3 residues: CASSPSVLDNEQFF. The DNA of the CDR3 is TGTGCCAGCTCACCTTCAGTACTTGACAATGAGCAGTTCTTC. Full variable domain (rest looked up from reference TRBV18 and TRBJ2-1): NAGVMQNPRHLVRRRGQEARLRCSPMKGHSHVYWYRQLPEEGLKFMVYLQKENIIDESGMPKERFSAEFPKEGPSILRIQQVVRGDSAAYFCASSPSVLDNEQFFGPGTRLTVL.

DNA for the CDR3: TGTGCCAGCAGCTTAGCGTACGGAAGGGGCAATGAGCAGTTCTTC. Amino acid sequence: CASSLAYGRGNEQFF. The rearrangement uses TRBV7-6 and TRBJ2-1; possibly TRBD1 for D (5 bases). Germline V lookup: CDR1 SGHVS, CDR2 FNYEAQ. This CDR3 spans 15 amino acids. Deletions cut 0 bases from V and 6 bases from J, with 12 bases between.

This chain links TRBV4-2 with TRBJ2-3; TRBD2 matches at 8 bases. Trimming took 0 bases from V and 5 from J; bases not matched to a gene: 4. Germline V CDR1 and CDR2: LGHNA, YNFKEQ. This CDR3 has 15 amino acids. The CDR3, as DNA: TGTGCCAGCAGCCAAGATCGGGGGGGCATAGATACGCAGTATTTT. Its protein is CASSQDRGGIDTQYF.

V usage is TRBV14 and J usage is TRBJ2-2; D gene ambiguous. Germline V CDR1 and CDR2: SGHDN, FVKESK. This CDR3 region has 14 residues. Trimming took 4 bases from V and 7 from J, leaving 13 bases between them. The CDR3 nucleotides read TGTGCCAGCAGCCGTCGAAAGGGTAGCGGGGAGCTGTTTTTT. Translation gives CASSRRKGSGELFF.

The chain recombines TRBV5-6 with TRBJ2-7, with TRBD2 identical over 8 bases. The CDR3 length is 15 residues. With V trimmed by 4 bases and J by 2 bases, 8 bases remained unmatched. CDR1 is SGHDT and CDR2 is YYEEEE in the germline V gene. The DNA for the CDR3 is TGTGCCAGCAGCGTGACTAGCGAGGGGGCCTACGAGCAGTACTTC. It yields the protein CASSVTSEGAYEQYF.